A single sample gave rise to the 21 T cell receptor beta chains below, sequenced in a study of cytomegalovirus exposure and HLA in healthy donors. The primer mix had 60 Vbeta and 13 Jbeta primers. Libraries were prepared by immunoSEQ multiplex PCR; TCRdb keeps only in-frame clonotypes and omits some of them. The sample lists fewer than 200,000 clones; more than 70% were seen once. The sample taken for sequencing was PBMCs. Receptor source: a woman aged 45 to 65 in good health and CMV-seropositive.

The CDR3 protein is CASSLATGGSYEQYF. The CDR3 DNA reads as TGCGCCAGCAGCTTGGCTACAGGGGGCTCCTACGAGCAGTACTTC. J is TRBJ2-7 and V is TRBV5-1; 8 nucleotides line up with TRBD1. The V gene's germline CDR1 is SGHRS and CDR2 YFSETQ. Trimming at V came to 0 bases and at J to 0 bases, leaving 2 bases not matched to a gene. CDR3 length: 15 amino acids.

This chain joins TRBV7-6 and TRBJ1-3, with a tentative D call TRBD1 (5 bases). V lost 5 bases, J lost 4 bases, and 18 bases lay in between. Per the germline V gene, CDR1 is SGHVS and CDR2 is FNYEAQ. The CDR3 totals 16 residues. The CDR3 DNA reads as TGTGCCAGCAGCCCAACTTCGCAGGGCGGCGGAAACACCATATATTTT. Translation: CASSPTSQGGGNTIYF.

The chain employs TRBV6-6 and TRBJ2-7; 10 bases line up with TRBD2. J lost 1 base, V lost 2 bases, and 2 bases had no gene match. CDR1 is MNHNY, CDR2 SVGAGI, per germline (reference sequence). CDR3 length: 15 residues. The CDR3 sequence: CASSYPSGRSYEQYF. The DNA of the CDR3 is TGTGCCAGCAGTTACCCTAGCGGGAGATCCTACGAGCAGTACTTC.

The genes are TRBV28 and TRBJ1-3; D is unclear. There are 13 residues in the CDR3. CDR1 and CDR2 (germline): MDHEN, SYDVKM. The ends were cut back, 3 bases at V and 9 bases at J, with 12 bases in the middle. The CDR3 loop is CASSFRSRGTIYF. Here the CDR3 DNA reads TGTGCCAGCAGTTTCAGGAGTCGGGGCACCATATATTTT.

The gene calls are TRBV5-1 and TRBJ1-2; 9 bases are shared with TRBD1. Germline CDR1 SGHRS, CDR2 YFSETQ. The CDR3 sequence is 14 residues long. V lost 5 bases and J lost 6; bases outside the gene matches: 8. CDR3 protein: CASSREQGAHGYTF. The CDR3 nucleotides are TGCGCCAGCAGTCGTGAACAGGGGGCCCATGGCTACACCTTC.

The chain carries TRBV28 and TRBJ2-3, with D perhaps TRBD2 (6 bases). The CDR3 is 14 amino acids. Trimming stripped 4 bases from V and 5 bases from J, with 13 bases between. CDR1 and CDR2 (germline): MDHEN, SYDVKM. Here the CDR3 DNA reads TGTGCCAGCAGTTGGCAGGGAGGAATAGATACGCAGTATTTT. Amino acid sequence: CASSWQGGIDTQYF.

The CDR3 is CASSPPSRGDTQYF. The CDR3 DNA reads TGTGCCAGCTCACCACCTAGCCGGGGAGATACGCAGTATTTT. This chain connects TRBV18 to TRBJ2-3; maybe TRBD2 (5 bases). CDR1 is KGHSH, CDR2 LQKENI, per germline. This CDR3 contains 14 residues. V was pared by 0 bases and J by 5 bases, with 9 bases between.

V is TRBV9 and J is TRBJ1-2; 8 bases map to TRBD1. Germline loops: CDR1 SGDLS, CDR2 YYNGEE. V was clipped by 2 bases and J by 8 bases; unmatched bases: 8. This CDR3 has 14 amino acids. This CDR3 reads CASSVDDRGEGYTF. The CDR3 coding sequence is TGTGCCAGCAGCGTCGACGACAGGGGCGAGGGCTACACCTTC.

V gene TRBV6-1 combines with J gene TRBJ2-5; 11 positions match TRBD2. Gene TRBJ2-7 matches the end of the DNA better, so the J call may be wrong. Germline V lookup: CDR1 MNHNS, CDR2 SASEGT. This CDR3 spans 15 amino acids. The DNA for the CDR3 is TGTGCCACCTCGTTGCGACTAGCGGGACCCTACGAGCAGTACTTC. It encodes CATSLRLAGPYEQYF.

CDR3 in amino acids: CASSDGTANTEAFF. In DNA, the CDR3 is TGCGCCAGCAGTGACGGGACAGCGAACACTGAAGCTTTCTTT. The J gene is TRBJ1-1, the V gene TRBV5-1; TRBD1 matches 7 bases. The CDR3 consists of 14 residues. From germline, CDR1 is SGHRS and CDR2 YFSETQ. Trimming removed 5 bases from V and 1 base from J; junction bases left unmatched: 5.

The chain joins TRBV7-8 to TRBJ2-1, with TRBD2 matching over 15 bases. V dropped 5 bases and J dropped 0; count of bases not matched to a gene: 5. The CDR3 covers 18 residues. Germline-derived CDR1 and CDR2 are SGHVS and FQNEAQ. CDR3 DNA: TGTGCCAGCAGCCCGGGACTAGCGGGGGGTAGCTCCTACAATGAGCAGTTCTTC. It specifies CASSPGLAGGSSYNEQFF.

The chain combines TRBV9 with TRBJ1-2, with TRBD1 matching 8 bases. This CDR3 comprises 14 residues. J was trimmed by 2 bases and V by 4 bases; bases with no gene match: 4. Germline CDR1 reads SGDLS; CDR2 reads YYNGEE. For the CDR3, the DNA is TGTGCCAGCAGCAAAGACAGGGGAAACTATGGCTACACCTTC. Translating it yields CASSKDRGNYGYTF.

The J gene is TRBJ2-7, the V gene TRBV2, with TRBD1 as a possible D gene (5 bases). Per the germline V gene, CDR1 is SNHLY and CDR2 is FYNNEI. The CDR3 has 14 residues. Trimming left V 2 bases short and J 6 bases short, with 14 bases between. CDR3 protein: CASSERWAQGEQYF. The DNA for the CDR3 is TGTGCCAGCAGTGAAAGGTGGGCCCAGGGCGAGCAGTACTTC.

This clone was observed once. J is TRBJ1-6 and V is TRBV13, with 7 bases that match TRBD1. V shed 0 bases and J 10 bases; nucleotides not matched to a gene: 3. Germline loops: CDR1 PRHDT, CDR2 FYEKMQ (reference sequence). This CDR3 has 14 amino acids. In DNA form, the CDR3 reads TGTGCCAGCAGCTTAGGGACAGGGATGTCACCCCTCCACTTT. Residues: CASSLGTGMSPLHF.

The chain employs TRBV29-1 and TRBJ1-5, with a possible D match to TRBD1 (5 bases). The CDR3 contains 13 residues. Per germline, CDR1 SQVTM and CDR2 ANQGSEA. With 6 bases removed from V and 0 bases from J, the gap between germline ends came to 9 bases. CDR3 coding DNA: TGCAGCGTGGAGACAGCTAGCAATCAGCCCCAGCATTTT. Amino acid sequence: CSVETASNQPQHF.

This clone was recorded only once. This CDR3 is also generated by other DNA sequences in the sample. The V call is TRBV7-3, the J call TRBJ2-1; 9 bases align to TRBD1. The germline V gene has CDR1 SGHTA and CDR2 FQGTGA. V lost 6 bases, J lost 6 bases, and 9 bases stayed unmatched. The CDR3 extends over 15 amino acids. The DNA for the CDR3 is TGTGCCAGCAGTAAAACAGGGGGCTCTAGCAATGAGCAGTTCTTC. It codes for CASSKTGGSSNEQFF. Based on the CDR3 plus reference TRBV7-3 and TRBJ2-1, the full variable domain is GAGVSQTPSNKVTEKGKYVELRCDPISGHTALYWYRQSLGQGPEFLIYFQGTGAADDSGLPNDRFFAVRPEGSVSTLKIQRTERGDSAVYLCASSKTGGSSNEQFFGPGTRLTVL.

This rearrangement joins TRBV28 to TRBJ1-5; 9 bases map to TRBD1. The V segment lost 6 bases and the J segment 9 bases; nucleotides outside the gene matches: 15. The CDR3 is made up of 16 amino acids. Germline V gives CDR1 MDHEN, CDR2 SYDVKM. CDR3 nucleotide sequence: TGTGCCAGCAGCCGTACAGGGGGCCCGAGACAGAGGCCCCAGCATTTT. Residues: CASSRTGGPRQRPQHF. Using reference TRBV28 and TRBJ1-5 for the parts outside the CDR3, the full variable domain is DVKVTQSSRYLVKRTGEKVFLECVQDMDHENMFWYRQDPGLGLRLIYFSYDVKMKEKGDIPEGYSVSREKKERFSLILESASTNQTSMYLCASSRTGGPRQRPQHFGDGTRLSIL.

The J gene is TRBJ2-5, the V gene TRBV6-1; perhaps TRBD1 as D (6 bases). Germline CDR1 and CDR2: MNHNS and SASEGT. The CDR3 has 15 residues. The ends were cut back, 3 bases at V and 4 bases at J, with 15 bases in the middle. CDR3 residues: CASSEVAGVSETQYF. CDR3 bases: TGTGCCAGCAGTGAGGTGGCAGGGGTTTCAGAGACCCAGTACTTC.

The rearrangement joins TRBV18 to TRBJ1-3; 7 nucleotides line up with TRBD1. Per the germline V gene, CDR1 is KGHSH and CDR2 is LQKENI. The ends lost 3 bases at V and 0 bases at J; junction bases unmatched: 8. CDR3 length equals 17 residues. CDR3 sequence (DNA): TGTGCCAGCTCACCTACTAAGGGACAGCACTCTGGAAACACCATATATTTT. As protein: CASSPTKGQHSGNTIYF. The variable domain in full, completed from reference TRBV18 and TRBJ1-3, reads NAGVMQNPRHLVRRRGQEARLRCSPMKGHSHVYWYRQLPEEGLKFMVYLQKENIIDESGMPKERFSAEFPKEGPSILRIQQVVRGDSAAYFCASSPTKGQHSGNTIYFGEGSWLTVV.

V and J are TRBV14 and TRBJ1-6, with D possibly being TRBD1 (6 bases). The CDR3 loop spans 15 amino acids. The ends were cut back, 1 base at V and 7 bases at J, with 11 bases in the middle. Germline V gives CDR1 SGHDN, CDR2 FVKESK. Here the CDR3 DNA reads TGTGCCAGCAGCCAAGGAAGGACAGTGAATTCACCCCTCCACTTT. Translated, it gives CASSQGRTVNSPLHF. The variable domain in full, completed from reference TRBV14 and TRBJ1-6, reads EAGVTQFPSHSVIEKGQTVTLRCDPISGHDNLYWYRRVMGKEIKFLLHFVKESKQDESGMPNNRFLAERTGGTYSTLKVQPAELEDSGVYFCASSQGRTVNSPLHFGNGTRLTVT.

With respect to this clone: In the same sample, other DNA sequences code for this CDR3. The V gene is TRBV5-1, the J gene TRBJ2-2; 8 bases align to TRBD2. With V trimmed by 0 bases and J by 4 bases, 2 bases remained unmatched. Germline CDR1 is SGHRS and CDR2 is YFSETQ. CDR3 length: 15 amino acids. The CDR3 sequence is CASSLGLAGTGELFF. CDR3 coding DNA: TGCGCCAGCAGCTTGGGCCTAGCGGGCACCGGGGAGCTGTTTTTT.